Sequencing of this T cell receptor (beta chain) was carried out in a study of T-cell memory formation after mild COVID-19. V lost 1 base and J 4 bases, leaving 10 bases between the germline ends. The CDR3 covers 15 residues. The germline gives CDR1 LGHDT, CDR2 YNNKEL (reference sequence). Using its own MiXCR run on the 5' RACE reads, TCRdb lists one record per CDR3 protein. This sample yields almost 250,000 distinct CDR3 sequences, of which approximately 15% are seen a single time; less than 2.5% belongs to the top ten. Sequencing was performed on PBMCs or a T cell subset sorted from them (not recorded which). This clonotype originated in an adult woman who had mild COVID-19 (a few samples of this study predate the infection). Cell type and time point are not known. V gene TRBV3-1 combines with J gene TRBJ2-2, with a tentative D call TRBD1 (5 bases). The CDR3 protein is CASSQVPTGTGELFF. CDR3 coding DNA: TGTGCCAGCAGCCAAGTGCCCACAGGCACCGGGGAGCTGTTTTTT. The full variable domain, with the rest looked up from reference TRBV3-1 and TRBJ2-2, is DTAVSQTPKYLVTQMGNDKSIKCEQNLGHDTMYWYKQDSKKFLKIMFSYNNKELIINETVPNRFSPKSPDKAHLNLHINSLELGDSAVYFCASSQVPTGTGELFFGEGSRLTVL.